This TCR beta chain was sequenced in a study of cytomegalovirus exposure and HLA in healthy donors. Overall study: Earlier, approximately 110 million unique TCR beta sequences were recovered from some 200 million T cells by an analysis.

It was with 60 Vbeta and 13 Jbeta primers that the PCR ran. Methods used by the authors: Later analysis identified tens of millions of unique TCR beta chains, approximately 11 million shared. TCRdb keeps only in-frame clones here, not all; method: immunoSEQ multiplex PCR. V, J and clone size are taken as reported in that table, and D and trimming were inferred from the DNA itself. The profile shows over 200,000 clones, about 75% of them singletons. The sequencing sample was made of PBMCs. This TCR was sampled from a male donor in good health and CMV-seronegative.

The CDR3 nucleotides are TGTGCCAGCAGTGAGGGGGCGTCTAGCGGGAGGGGTGAGCAGTTCTTC. Translated, it gives CASSEGASSGRGEQFF. The V call is TRBV25-1, the J call TRBJ2-1, with 12 bases fitting TRBD2. The germline V gene encodes CDR1 MGHDK and CDR2 SYGVNS. The CDR3 consists of 16 residues. The V segment lost 3 bases and the J segment 9 bases; nucleotides outside the gene matches: 9.